This T cell receptor beta chain is drawn from a study of glioma-infiltrating T cells after dendritic cell vaccination (TCRdb year 2016). A note on the overall study: The cohort comprised 15 glioblastoma patients from Phase I and II dendritic cell vaccination trials, 9 newly diagnosed and 6 with recurrent disease. Autologous tumor lysate-pulsed dendritic cell vaccination was administered to the patients between about 2003 and 2012. The vaccine consisted of monocyte-derived dendritic cells cultured less than nine days with IL-4 and GM-CSF, then pulsed overnight with autologous tumor lysate. Three intradermal dendritic cell vaccine injections were administered to patients at biweekly intervals in the arm below the axilla. In glioblastoma patients vaccinated with dendritic cells, deep sequencing of TCR beta CDR3 regions served to measure the amount of tumor-infiltrating lymphocytes and to compare repertoires between tumor and blood. Survival after dendritic cell vaccination was correlated with TCR sequencing metrics such as TIL content and the overlap between tumor and blood repertoires. The research as a whole found: The three-group TCR overlap response model was characterized as speculative, and prospective validation of the model was stated to be required. TCR clonality showed no direct relationship with survival, which suggests that a diverse polyclonal response may be important. The cohort was small and heterogeneous, with few patients having full blood and tumor sets and even fewer initial-recurrent tumor pairs. After dendritic cell vaccination, a higher estimated pretreatment TIL content predicted longer time to progression and overall survival.

Using the immunoSEQ assay, TCRB CDR3 regions were amplified from 1.5 to 2 micrograms of genomic DNA, or from all available DNA when less than that was on hand. The multiplex PCR employed 60 forward primers targeting TCR V beta segments and 13 reverse primers targeting J beta segments. Synthetic control templates were spiked into each sample at limiting dilution to estimate reads per starting template. The Illumina HiSeq System generated 87 bp sequencing reads. Regarding the original processing steps: PCR and sequencing errors were removed by a nearest neighbor algorithm that merged closely related sequences. TCR overlap was measured as the percentage of unique tumor TCR beta sequences that were also present in the peripheral blood of the same patient. The table comes from immuneACCESS by way of TCRdb, which keeps in-frame sequences with V and J called. Part of the clones is missing from these tables; in studies checked, under half for an unresolved V gene and the rest for unknown reasons. The D gene and trimming were derived from the DNA, and the V and J assignments and clone size from that table. The sample table shows some 70,000 clones, and about 81% are seen once. The ten largest clones represent 9.2% of the sample.

V is pared back by 0 bases and J by 0 bases, with 6 bases lying between the germline termini. CDR1 and CDR2, looked up from the germline V gene, are MGHRA and YSYEKL. Reading from cysteine to phenylalanine, the CDR3 counts 15 amino acids. The only DNA kept is the CDR3, 45 bases in frame from the first base. Selection of patients required sufficient residual fresh-frozen tumor tissue and over two years of available survival data. Molecular status otherwise varied across the glioblastoma patients, but none of them carried an isocitrate dehydrogenase mutation. PBMC were collected before vaccination, two weeks after the third vaccination, and at tumor progression when it occurred. Genomic DNA was extracted with the Qiagen DNeasy Blood extraction Kit. A note on this clone: The antigen this receptor binds is unknown. Within one base of it there is no much larger clone, and no base qualities were kept.

The chain is made from TRBV4-1 and TRBJ2-1; 5 matching bases give a weak D call of TRBD2. The receptor was isolated from a human donor with glioblastoma. The material sequenced was blood, taken before dendritic cell vaccination. The sequenced DNA is TGCGCCAGCAGCCAAGAAGGACTCTCCTACAATGAGCAGTTCTTC. Translated, it gives CASSQEGLSYNEQFF.